Presented here are 26 T cell receptor beta chains from one specimen sequenced in a study of blood T cells in healthy people across ages. Through a sample-barcoded 5' primer and a J-beta primer mix, a second PCR was run for about 6 to 11 cycles. One entry per CDR3 protein results from TCRdb running MiXCR on the 5' RACE reads. This sample has roughly 800,000 distinct CDR3 sequences, with 58% found just once. Material: blood. The origin of the receptors is a man aged 25 to 40 in good health.

Turning to this clonotype: A single base separates this from a much larger clone, so it may be a read error. The genes are TRBV12-3 or TRBV12-4 and TRBJ1-1; unclear D gene. Trimming pared 4 bases from V and 4 bases from J, leaving 10 bases between. The CDR3 is 13 amino acids. The CDR3 DNA sequence: TGTGCCAGCAGTTCCAACCGACCCACTGAAGCTTTCTTT. This encodes CASSSNRPTEAFF.

The chain employs TRBV4-3 and TRBJ2-5; unclear D gene. The V end lost 0 bases, the J end lost 4 bases, and 12 bases lay between the germline ends. The V gene's germline CDR1 is LGHNA and CDR2 YSLEER. The CDR3 totals 15 residues. The CDR3, as DNA: TGCGCCAGCAGCCAAGAAATCGGATTCGGAGAGACCCAGTACTTC. Translating it yields CASSQEIGFGETQYF.

The rearrangement uses TRBV30 and TRBJ2-4, with TRBD2 as a possible D gene (7 bases). Germline lookup yields CDR1 GTSNPN and CDR2 SVGIG (reference sequence). CDR3 length: 14 residues. V was trimmed by 4 bases and J by 9 bases, leaving 19 bases between them. The CDR3 reads CAWNGAGASTIQYF. The CDR3, as DNA: TGTGCCTGGAACGGGGCGGGGGCCAGTACCATTCAGTACTTC.

The chain has TRBV27 and TRBJ1-5; no definite D call. V lost 2 bases and J lost 5, with 7 bases in between. Per germline, CDR1 MNHEY and CDR2 SMNVEV (reference sequence). The CDR3 extends over 13 amino acids. CDR3 protein: CASSLASHQPQHF. CDR3 nucleotides: TGTGCCAGCAGTTTAGCCAGTCATCAGCCCCAGCATTTT.

This clonotype was found once. The genes are TRBV7-9 and TRBJ2-4; D tentatively fits TRBD1 or TRBD2 (5 bases each). The CDR3 has 12 residues. Germline CDR1 is SEHNR and CDR2 is FQNEAQ (reference sequence). V shed 10 bases and J shed 7 bases, with 14 bases lying between them. CDR3 in amino acids: CATSRGGNIQYF. CDR3 in DNA: TGTGCCACCTCCCGGGGCGGCAACATTCAGTACTTC.

This clonotype has ten or more counts. This chain joins TRBV7-9 and TRBJ2-7, with a possible D match to TRBD2 (6 bases). CDR1 is SEHNR and CDR2 is FQNEAQ in the germline V gene (reference sequence). There are 14 residues in the CDR3. V shed 5 bases and J shed 10 bases, with 21 bases lying between them. Here the CDR3 reads CASSPPGDFAPQYF. Written as DNA, the CDR3 is TGTGCCAGCAGCCCCCCCGGGGACTTCGCCCCCCAGTACTTC.

As to this clonotype: The junction and the germline gene differ at one end; a read error may be behind it. The chain employs TRBV25-1 and TRBJ2-5; possibly TRBD2 for D (6 bases). The germline V gene has CDR1 MGHDK and CDR2 SYGVNS. This CDR3 spans 16 amino acids. CDR3 protein: CASRGSRAGYHETQYF. The CDR3 DNA follows: TGTGCCAGCAGGGGGTCCCGGGCGGGGTACCACGAGACCCAGTACTTC.

The chain recombines TRBV7-2 with TRBJ1-2; 8 nucleotides line up with TRBD1. Trimming cost V 4 bases and J 11 bases; bases outside gene matches: 18. Germline V gene sequence: CDR1 SGHTA, CDR2 FQGNSA. The CDR3 loop spans 16 amino acids. DNA of the CDR3: TGTGCCAGCAGCTCTTATAGGACAGGGACGGTCTCTAGGTACACCTTC. Translating gives CASSSYRTGTVSRYTF.

V gene TRBV5-8 combines with J gene TRBJ1-5; D ambiguous. CDR3 length: 15 residues. Germline loops: CDR1 SGHTS, CDR2 YDEGEE. V lost 2 bases, J lost 3 bases, and 12 bases lay in between. This CDR3 is CASSLGGHDNQPQHF. CDR3 sequence (DNA): TGTGCCAGCAGCTTAGGAGGGCACGACAATCAGCCCCAGCATTTT.

This clonotype has a handful of counts. This sequence joins TRBV28 and TRBJ2-2, with 8 nucleotides matching TRBD2. Per germline, CDR1 MDHEN and CDR2 SYDVKM. CDR3 length: 16 amino acids. Trimming at V came to 5 bases and at J to 4 bases, leaving 9 bases not matched to a gene. CDR3 amino acids: CASSRESGSPTGELFF. CDR3 DNA: TGTGCCAGCAGTCGCGAGAGCGGGAGCCCCACCGGGGAGCTGTTTTTT. The full variable domain, its missing parts supplied by reference TRBV28 and TRBJ2-2, is DVKVTQSSRYLVKRTGEKVFLECVQDMDHENMFWYRQDPGLGLRLIYFSYDVKMKEKGDIPEGYSVSREKKERFSLILESASTNQTSMYLCASSRESGSPTGELFFGEGSRLTVL.

This clonotype has just one count. This chain uses TRBV6-6 with TRBJ2-3, with D perhaps given as TRBD1 or TRBD2 (5 bases each). CDR3 length: 15 amino acids. V lost 2 bases and J lost 5, with 14 bases in between. CDR1 is MNHNY, CDR2 SVGAGI, per germline (reference sequence). CDR3 sequence: CASSYGTSPGDTQYF. The CDR3 DNA reads as TGTGCCAGCAGTTACGGGACGTCCCCTGGAGATACGCAGTATTTT.

The CDR3 spells CIATDPRDTEAFF. CDR3 DNA sequence: TGCATCGCGACGGACCCAAGGGACACTGAAGCTTTCTTT. The chain uses TRBV29-1 and TRBJ1-1; D is undetermined. Per the germline V gene, CDR1 is SQVTM and CDR2 is ANQGSEA. The CDR3 covers 13 residues.

The chain recombines TRBV28 with TRBJ2-5, with a tentative D call TRBD2 (5 bases). The germline V gene has CDR1 MDHEN and CDR2 SYDVKM. This CDR3 has 16 amino acids. V was clipped by 5 bases and J by 1 base, with 17 bases between them. CDR3 protein: CASSAHQRRAQETQYF. CDR3 coding DNA: TGTGCCAGCAGTGCCCACCAACGGCGGGCCCAAGAGACCCAGTACTTC.

V and J are TRBV20-1 and TRBJ2-5; 7 bases are shared with TRBD2. Trimming at V came to 3 bases and at J to 0 bases, leaving 4 bases not matched to a gene. The germline V gene encodes CDR1 DFQATT and CDR2 SNEGSKA (reference sequence). This CDR3 comprises 14 residues. CDR3 region: CSASRREDQETQYF. CDR3 coding DNA: TGCAGTGCTAGTCGACGGGAGGACCAAGAGACCCAGTACTTC.

V and J are TRBV15 and TRBJ1-5; D not certain. V was trimmed by 0 bases and J by 6 bases, leaving 9 bases between them. This CDR3 is built from 14 residues. CDR1 and CDR2 from the germline V gene are LNHNV and YYDKDF (reference sequence). The CDR3 nucleotides are TGTGCCACCAGCAGAGACAAGGGTATTCAGCCCCAGCATTTT. Amino acid sequence: CATSRDKGIQPQHF. The whole variable domain, remainder taken from reference TRBV15 and TRBJ1-5, is DAMVIQNPRYQVTQFGKPVTLSCSQTLNHNVMYWYQQKSSQAPKLLFHYYDKDFNNEADTPDNFQSRRPNTSFCFLDIRSPGLGDTAMYLCATSRDKGIQPQHFGDGTRLSIL.

The CDR3 region is CSVEGGSGGSYEQYF. CDR3 coding DNA: TGCAGCGTTGAAGGGGGCAGCGGAGGGTCCTACGAGCAGTACTTC. The chain uses TRBV29-1 and TRBJ2-7, with D tentatively TRBD2 (6 bases). Per the germline V gene, CDR1 is SQVTM and CDR2 is ANQGSEA. This CDR3 comprises 15 residues. V lost 1 base to trimming and J lost 1 base, with 14 bases between them.

This clonotype was seen only a few times. V gene TRBV7-2 combines with J gene TRBJ1-6; possibly TRBD1 for D (5 bases). Between the trimmed V and J ends, which lost 5 bases and 10 bases, there was a span of 21 bases. There are 16 residues in the CDR3. Germline CDR1 SGHTA, CDR2 FQGNSA. The CDR3 DNA reads TGTGCCAGCAGCGACTACACACGGGGACTTAACTCACCCCTCCACTTT. It translates to CASSDYTRGLNSPLHF.

V usage is TRBV3-1 and J usage is TRBJ2-7, with D uncertain. V gave up 1 base and J gave up 3 bases, with 10 bases separating them. The CDR3 covers 14 residues. Germline V gene sequence: CDR1 LGHDT, CDR2 YNNKEL (reference sequence). CDR3 sequence (DNA): TGTGCCAGCAGCCAAGTCGGCCACGTCTACGAGCAGTACTTC. It yields the protein CASSQVGHVYEQYF.

The V call is TRBV6-5, the J call TRBJ2-7; D perhaps matches TRBD2 (6 bases). The end of the DNA fits TRBJ2-5 better, so the J call may be wrong. Germline values: CDR1 MNHEY, CDR2 SVGAGI. The CDR3 contains 14 residues. The CDR3 nucleotides are TGTGCCAGCAGCTGGGAGGAGGGCCAAGAGACCCAGTACTTC. Translated, it gives CASSWEEGQETQYF.

This chain joins TRBV27 and TRBJ2-7; perhaps D is TRBD1 or TRBD2 (5 bases each). Germline-derived CDR1 and CDR2 are MNHEY and SMNVEV (reference sequence). The length of the CDR3 is 16 residues. V was cut by 3 bases and J by 2 bases, with 17 bases left in between. The CDR3 here is CASSLGPSGGTYEQYF. In DNA form, the CDR3 reads TGTGCCAGCAGTTTGGGGCCTTCTGGGGGAACCTACGAGCAGTACTTC.

This rearrangement joins TRBV20-1 to TRBJ2-5; D perhaps matches TRBD2 (6 bases). CDR1 is DFQATT and CDR2 is SNEGSKA in the germline V gene (reference sequence). Trimming cost V 2 bases and J 5 bases, with 12 bases left between them. The CDR3 spans 13 residues. This CDR3 is CSARLSGTETQYF. The CDR3 coding sequence is TGCAGTGCTAGATTATCAGGGACTGAGACCCAGTACTTC.

The chain combines TRBV10-3 with TRBJ1-1; no reliable D call. The CDR3 is 12 residues long. The V gene's germline CDR1 is ENHRY and CDR2 SYGVKD. Trimming removed 7 bases at V and 1 base at J, with 7 bases between. The CDR3 here is CAITTGNTEAFF. The CDR3, as DNA: TGTGCCATCACGACGGGGAACACTGAAGCTTTCTTT.

To note about this clonotype: With a much larger clone just one base away, this may be a read error. The V call is TRBV24-1, the J call TRBJ2-7, with D possibly matching TRBD2 (6 bases). The DNA matches TRBJ2-5 better at its end, which makes the J call doubtful. The CDR3 is 13 amino acids. Germline assignment: CDR1 KGHDR and CDR2 SFDVKD. The CDR3 DNA sequence: TGTGCCACCAGTGGGGGGGTACAAGAGACCCAGTACTTC. It codes for CATSGGVQETQYF.

The V gene is TRBV20-1, the J gene TRBJ2-1; TRBD1 matches at 8 bases. Trimming cost V 4 bases and J 7 bases; bases outside gene matches: 24. Germline V gene data show CDR1 as DFQATT and CDR2 as SNEGSKA (reference sequence). CDR3 length: 19 amino acids. The CDR3 sequence is CSATLMREPGTGTVNEQFF. DNA for the CDR3: TGCAGTGCTACTCTGATGAGAGAGCCTGGGACAGGTACAGTAAATGAGCAGTTCTTC.

The genes are TRBV2 and TRBJ2-5, with D hard to call. This CDR3 region has 14 residues. CDR1 and CDR2 (germline): SNHLY, FYNNEI. The V gene lost 6 bases and the J gene lost 4 bases, with 15 bases spanning the gap. CDR3 amino acids: CASSPHGGRETQYF. As DNA, the CDR3 is TGTGCCAGCAGCCCTCATGGTGGTAGAGAGACCCAGTACTTC.

The chain has TRBV14 and TRBJ2-5, with D perhaps TRBD1 (6 bases). CDR3 size: 11 residues. Germline V gene lookup returns CDR1 SGHDN and CDR2 FVKESK. The V end was cut by 2 bases, the J end by 11 bases, with 9 bases between. CDR3 DNA: TGTGCCAGCAGCCAATCGAGGGGGCAGTACTTC. Protein: CASSQSRGQYF.